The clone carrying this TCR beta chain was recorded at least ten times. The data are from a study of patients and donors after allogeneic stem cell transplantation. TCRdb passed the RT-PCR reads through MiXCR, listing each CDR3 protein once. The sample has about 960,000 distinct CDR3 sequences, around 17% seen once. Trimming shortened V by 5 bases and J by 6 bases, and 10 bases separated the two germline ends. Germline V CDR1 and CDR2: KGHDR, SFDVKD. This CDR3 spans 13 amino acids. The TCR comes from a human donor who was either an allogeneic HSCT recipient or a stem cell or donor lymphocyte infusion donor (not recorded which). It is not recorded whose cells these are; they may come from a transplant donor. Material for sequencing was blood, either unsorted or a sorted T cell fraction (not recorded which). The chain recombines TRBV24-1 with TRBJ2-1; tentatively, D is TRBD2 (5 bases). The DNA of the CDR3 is TGTGCCACCAGTGGCTTAGCGATCAATGAGCAGTTCTTC. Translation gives CATSGLAINEQFF.